The 5 T cell receptor beta chains presented below share a single source sample, sequenced in a study of T cells in Graves' hyperthyroidism and ophthalmopathy. Researchers amplified the TCR beta CDR3 regions from RNA transcripts. The TCR CDR3 was amplified in a first-round RT-PCR using the HTBI primer set. TCRdb passed the multiplex PCR reads through MiXCR, listing each CDR3 protein once. The sample has a few hundred thousand distinct CDR3 sequences, about a fifth seen once. The sample was blood. The source is a woman between 18 and 29 years old with Graves' hyperthyroidism.

This clonotype has at least ten counts. The V gene is TRBV15, the J gene TRBJ1-2; 11 bases are shared with TRBD1. The CDR3 consists of 14 residues. V was clipped by 5 bases and J by 5 bases; unmatched bases: 4. CDR1 is LNHNV and CDR2 is YYDKDF in the germline V gene (reference sequence). CDR3 in DNA: TGTGCCACCAGCGTTCGGGACAGGGGGTATGGCTACACCTTC. It specifies CATSVRDRGYGYTF.

This clonotype was picked up many times. This chain joins TRBV11-2 and TRBJ2-5; 10 bases align to TRBD2. The CDR3 runs to 16 residues. Germline CDR1 is SGHAT and CDR2 is FQNNGV. Losses at the gene ends were 5 bases for V and 4 bases for J; bases not matched to a gene: 10. This CDR3 reads CASSTQAGGPRETQYF. CDR3 nucleotides: TGTGCCAGCAGCACGCAAGCGGGGGGGCCGAGAGAGACCCAGTACTTC.

This clonotype was seen many times. J is TRBJ1-1 and V is TRBV6-1; D is undetermined. The germline CDR1 and CDR2 sequences are MNHNS and SASEGT. This CDR3 spans 16 amino acids. With 3 bases removed from V and 5 bases from J, the gap between germline ends came to 19 bases. The CDR3 is CASSEELDLGWTEAFF. CDR3 in DNA: TGTGCCAGCAGTGAGGAGTTGGATTTAGGATGGACTGAAGCTTTCTTT.

The rearrangement links TRBV12-3 or TRBV12-4 to TRBJ1-5; D might be TRBD1 (5 bases). The CDR3 covers 13 residues. V was clipped by 7 bases and J by 3 bases, with 10 bases between them. The DNA of the CDR3 is TGTGCCAGCACCGGGACCGACAATCAGCCCCAGCATTTT. Its translation is CASTGTDNQPQHF.

This clonotype was observed at least ten times. CDR3: CASSLVSAYSGGLFF. For the CDR3, the DNA is TGTGCCAGCAGCTTAGTTTCGGCCTACAGCGGAGGGCTGTTTTTT. The V and J genes are TRBV7-9 and TRBJ2-2, with D possibly matching TRBD2 (5 bases). The V gene's germline CDR1 is SEHNR and CDR2 FQNEAQ (reference sequence). Trimming left V 1 base short and J 13 bases short, with 19 bases between. This CDR3 has 15 amino acids.